These T cell receptor beta chains were read from a single sample in a study of T-cell reconstitution after alpha-beta-depleted transplantation in children. TCRdb passed the PCR reads through MiXCR, listing each CDR3 protein once. The table shows fewer than 1 million distinct CDR3 sequences, with roughly 15% occurring only once. Source: PBMCs, mostly from graft donor cells, taken 360 days after TCRalphabeta/CD19-depleted stem cell transplant. The origin of the receptors is a male patient aged 5 to 17 who had a stem cell transplant for acute lymphoblastic leukemia, so the T cells may come from the graft donor. Both conserved end residues are part of each CDR3. Each record gives: CDR3 DNA, CDR3 protein, CDR3 length, D gene, J gene, clone size, V gene. The D gene is left open where the match is weak. Some rows have no size entry. The others give once, few or many, or a class for an expanded clone.

CDR3 DNA: TGCGCCAGCAGCTTGCCCGCGGACAGCAATGGCTACACCTTC; CDR3 protein: CASSLPADSNGYTF; CDR3 length: 14; D gene: -; J gene: TRBJ1-2; clone size: few; V gene: TRBV5-1
CDR3 DNA: TGTGCCAGTAGTATTCAAACTGAAGCTTTCTTT; CDR3 protein: CASSIQTEAFF; CDR3 length: 11; D gene: -; J gene: TRBJ1-1; clone size: -; V gene: TRBV19
CDR3 DNA: TGCGCCAGCAGCTTACCCTCGCCCGATGGCTACACCTTC; CDR3 protein: CASSLPSPDGYTF; CDR3 length: 13; D gene: -; J gene: TRBJ1-2; clone size: -; V gene: TRBV5-1
CDR3 DNA: TGTGCCAGCAGTGAAACTTGGGAGCAGTACTTC; CDR3 protein: CASSETWEQYF; CDR3 length: 11; D gene: -; J gene: TRBJ2-7; clone size: few; V gene: TRBV2
CDR3 DNA: TGCGCCAGCAGTCAAACCACAGGGAGTCAAGAGACCCAGTACTTC; CDR3 protein: CASSQTTGSQETQYF; CDR3 length: 15; D gene: -; J gene: TRBJ2-5; clone size: many; V gene: TRBV5-1
CDR3 DNA: TGTGCCAGCAGCCCGACGACCCTGGCTGGAGGCTACACCTTC; CDR3 protein: CASSPTTLAGGYTF; CDR3 length: 14; D gene: -; J gene: TRBJ1-2; clone size: -; V gene: TRBV7-6
CDR3 DNA: TGTGCCACCAGCTTCTCAAGGGTCCCCCAGGAGCAGTACTTC; CDR3 protein: CATSFSRVPQEQYF; CDR3 length: 14; D gene: -; J gene: TRBJ2-7; clone size: -; V gene: TRBV15
CDR3 DNA: TGTGCCAGCAGCATTGGGACATACGCTCCCCCTGAAGCTTTCTTT; CDR3 protein: CASSIGTYAPPEAFF; CDR3 length: 15; D gene: -; J gene: TRBJ1-1; clone size: -; V gene: TRBV9
CDR3 DNA: TGTGCCAGCACCCAAGGCGGTCAGGAGTACTATGGCTACACCTTC; CDR3 protein: CASTQGGQEYYGYTF; CDR3 length: 15; D gene: -; J gene: TRBJ1-2; clone size: few; V gene: TRBV25-1
CDR3 DNA: TGTGGGGTGACTAGCGGTTACGAGCAGTACTTC; CDR3 protein: CGVTSGYEQYF; CDR3 length: 11; D gene: TRBD2; J gene: TRBJ2-7; clone size: -; V gene: TRBV6-2/TRBV6-3
CDR3 DNA: TGTGCCACCAGTGACCGAGGGACTAGCGGGAGCTATGAGCAGTTCTTC; CDR3 protein: CATSDRGTSGSYEQFF; CDR3 length: 16; D gene: TRBD2; J gene: TRBJ2-1; clone size: -; V gene: TRBV24-1
CDR3 DNA: TGTGCCAGCCCTATGTCCGGGTCAAACTACAATGAGCAGTTCTTC; CDR3 protein: CASPMSGSNYNEQFF; CDR3 length: 15; D gene: -; J gene: TRBJ2-1; clone size: few; V gene: TRBV2
CDR3 DNA: TGTGCCAGCAGCATAGGGGGCACGGAGACCCAGTACTTC; CDR3 protein: CASSIGGTETQYF; CDR3 length: 13; D gene: TRBD1; J gene: TRBJ2-5; clone size: few; V gene: TRBV11-3
CDR3 DNA: TGCAGTGCTAGATCCGGCCCGGAGACCCAGTACTTC; CDR3 protein: CSARSGPETQYF; CDR3 length: 12; D gene: -; J gene: TRBJ2-5; clone size: many; V gene: TRBV20-1
CDR3 DNA: TGTGCCAGCAGGATCAACCCTAGCGGGAATGAGCAGTTCTTC; CDR3 protein: CASRINPSGNEQFF; CDR3 length: 14; D gene: TRBD2; J gene: TRBJ2-1; clone size: -; V gene: TRBV7-8
CDR3 DNA: TGCAGCGTTGTTAATTATCGACTAGCGGGCATCGGGGAGCTGTTTTTT; CDR3 protein: CSVVNYRLAGIGELFF; CDR3 length: 16; D gene: TRBD2; J gene: TRBJ2-2; clone size: few; V gene: TRBV29-1
CDR3 DNA: TGTGCCAGCAGCCCGAACAGGGAAACGGCGACCCAGTACTTC; CDR3 protein: CASSPNRETATQYF; CDR3 length: 14; D gene: -; J gene: TRBJ2-5; clone size: -; V gene: TRBV3-1
CDR3 DNA: TGTGCCAGCAGTCCGGAGGGCCTCGGGGTGAACACTGAAGCTTTCTTT; CDR3 protein: CASSPEGLGVNTEAFF; CDR3 length: 16; D gene: -; J gene: TRBJ1-1; clone size: -; V gene: TRBV27
CDR3 DNA: TGTGCCAGCAGTTACACCAGGTCTGGGGCCAACGTCCTGACTTTC; CDR3 protein: CASSYTRSGANVLTF; CDR3 length: 15; D gene: -; J gene: TRBJ2-6; clone size: few; V gene: TRBV6-5
CDR3 DNA: TGTGCCAGCAGCCCGATATCGACAGTCACAGAGACCCAGTACTTC; CDR3 protein: CASSPISTVTETQYF; CDR3 length: 15; D gene: -; J gene: TRBJ2-5; clone size: -; V gene: TRBV5-5
CDR3 DNA: TGTGCCAGCAGATCGGGGAAGGGGTCCTACGAGCAGTACTTC; CDR3 protein: CASRSGKGSYEQYF; CDR3 length: 14; D gene: -; J gene: TRBJ2-7; clone size: -; V gene: TRBV2
CDR3 DNA: TGTGCCAGCAGTTACTCGAGACCATACGAGCAGTACTTC; CDR3 protein: CASSYSRPYEQYF; CDR3 length: 13; D gene: -; J gene: TRBJ2-7; clone size: many; V gene: TRBV6-5
CDR3 DNA: TGCGCCAGCAGCTTTTCTAGCAAGGACAACGAGCAGTACTTC; CDR3 protein: CASSFSSKDNEQYF; CDR3 length: 14; D gene: -; J gene: TRBJ2-7; clone size: few; V gene: TRBV5-1
CDR3 DNA: TGTGCCAGCAGTCTTCGGGACAGGTCCCTGGTCGCTTTCTTT; CDR3 protein: CASSLRDRSLVAFF; CDR3 length: 14; D gene: TRBD1; J gene: TRBJ1-1; clone size: few; V gene: TRBV5-6
CDR3 DNA: TGCGCCAGCAGCTTGGGACTAGCGGGATGGGATGAGCAGTTCTTC; CDR3 protein: CASSLGLAGWDEQFF; CDR3 length: 15; D gene: TRBD2; J gene: TRBJ2-1; clone size: few; V gene: TRBV5-1
CDR3 DNA: TGTGCCAGCAGCTTAGCAAATAGTAGAGCCGGGGAGCTGTTTTTT; CDR3 protein: CASSLANSRAGELFF; CDR3 length: 15; D gene: -; J gene: TRBJ2-2; clone size: few; V gene: TRBV7-8
CDR3 DNA: TGTGCCAGCAGCCTAGGGGGCTTAGGTTCACCCCTCCACTTT; CDR3 protein: CASSLGGLGSPLHF; CDR3 length: 14; D gene: TRBD1; J gene: TRBJ1-6; clone size: few; V gene: TRBV27
CDR3 DNA: TGTGCCAGCAGCCCCGGGAGAAGGCTCCAAGAGACCCAGTACTTC; CDR3 protein: CASSPGRRLQETQYF; CDR3 length: 15; D gene: -; J gene: TRBJ2-5; clone size: few; V gene: TRBV12-3/TRBV12-4
CDR3 DNA: TGCAGTGCTGGCGGGGGAGGATACAATGAGCAGTTCTTC; CDR3 protein: CSAGGGGYNEQFF; CDR3 length: 13; D gene: TRBD2; J gene: TRBJ2-1; clone size: -; V gene: TRBV20-1
CDR3 DNA: TGCAGTGCTGGGGGGACAGGGGGCTACAATGAGCAGTTCTTC; CDR3 protein: CSAGGTGGYNEQFF; CDR3 length: 14; D gene: TRBD1; J gene: TRBJ2-1; clone size: -; V gene: TRBV20-1